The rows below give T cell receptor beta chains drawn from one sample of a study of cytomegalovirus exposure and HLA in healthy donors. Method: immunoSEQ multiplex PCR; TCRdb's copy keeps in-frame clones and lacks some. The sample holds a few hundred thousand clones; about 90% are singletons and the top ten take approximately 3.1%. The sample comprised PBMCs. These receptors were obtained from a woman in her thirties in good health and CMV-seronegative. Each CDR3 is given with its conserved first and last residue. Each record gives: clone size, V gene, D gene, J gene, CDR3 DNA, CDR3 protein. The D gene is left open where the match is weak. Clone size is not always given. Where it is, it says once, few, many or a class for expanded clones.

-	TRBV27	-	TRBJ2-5	TGTGCCAGCAGTTTTCTAGGGCGTCAAGAGACCCAGTACTTC	CASSFLGRQETQYF
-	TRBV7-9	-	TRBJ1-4	TGTGCCAGCAGCCGAGACAGGAGGGAAAAACTGTTTTTT	CASSRDRREKLFF
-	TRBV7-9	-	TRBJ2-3	TGTGCCAGCCTATCCCAATCAGCTAGCACAGATACGCAGTATTTT	CASLSQSASTDTQYF
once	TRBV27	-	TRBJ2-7	TGTGCCAGCAGTCAGACAGGATACTCCTACGAGCAGTACTTC	CASSQTGYSYEQYF
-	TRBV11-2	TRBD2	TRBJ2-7	TGTGCCAGCAGCCCGATCGGGCGGGAGAGCTCCTACGAGCAGTACTTC	CASSPIGRESSYEQYF
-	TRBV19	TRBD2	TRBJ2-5	TGTGCCAGTAGTAGGACTAGCGGGAGAGGAGAGACCCAGTACTTC	CASSRTSGRGETQYF
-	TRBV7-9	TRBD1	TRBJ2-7	TGTGCCAGCAGCTCCCGTGGAGGACGACAGGGGCGCTCCTACGAGCAGTACTTC	CASSSRGGRQGRSYEQYF
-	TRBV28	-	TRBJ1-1	TGTGCCAGCAGTTCTCGTTCAGCTTTCTTT	CASSSRSAFF
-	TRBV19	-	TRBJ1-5	TGTGCCAGTAGTACCTCACAGAATAGCAATCAGCCCCAGCATTTT	CASSTSQNSNQPQHF
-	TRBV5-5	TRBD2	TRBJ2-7	TGTGCCAGCAGCTTGGGTAGCGGGAACTACGAGCAGTACTTC	CASSLGSGNYEQYF
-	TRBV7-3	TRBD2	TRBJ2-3	TGTGCCAGCAGCACAATCGGGGGGTCCGGAGATACGCAGTATTTT	CASSTIGGSGDTQYF
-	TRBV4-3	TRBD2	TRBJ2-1	TGCGCCAGCAGCCCTGGGCTAGCGGCACACTATGAGCAGTTCTTC	CASSPGLAAHYEQFF
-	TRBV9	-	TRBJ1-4	TGTGCCAGCAGCGTCCGCCCTCGAGCTAATGAAAAACTGTTTTTT	CASSVRPRANEKLFF
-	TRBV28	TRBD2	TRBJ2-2	TGTGCCAGCAGTGACTCAGGGAGGGGTCACACCGGGGAGCTGTTTTTT	CASSDSGRGHTGELFF
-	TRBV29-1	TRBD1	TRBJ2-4	TGCAGCGCGATACAGGGGGAATTAGCCAAAAACATTCAGTACTTC	CSAIQGELAKNIQYF
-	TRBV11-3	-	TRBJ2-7	TGTGCCAGCAGCTTTAACAGTTACGAGCAGTACTTC	CASSFNSYEQYF
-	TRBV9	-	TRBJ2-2	TGTGCCAGCAGCGTTGGGGTATCTACCGGGGAGCTGTTTTTT	CASSVGVSTGELFF
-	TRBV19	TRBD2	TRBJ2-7	TGTGCCAGTAAGATTCGTGGACTAGCGGACTCCCCGCAGTACTTC	CASKIRGLADSPQYF
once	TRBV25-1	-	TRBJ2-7	TGTGCCAGAACAGCCTTGGGGCCTGGGCAGAACTACGAGCAGTACTTC	CARTALGPGQNYEQYF
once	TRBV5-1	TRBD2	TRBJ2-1	TGCGCCAGCAGCATAGCGGGAGGGCTATATTACAATGAGCAGTTCTTC	CASSIAGGLYYNEQFF
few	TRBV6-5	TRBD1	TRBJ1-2	TGTGCCAGCAGTGCCAGGACAGGGTATGGCTACACCTTC	CASSARTGYGYTF
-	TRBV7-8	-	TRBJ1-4	TGTGCCAGCACCCGAAGGGGCGAAACTAATGAAAAACTGTTTTTT	CASTRRGETNEKLFF
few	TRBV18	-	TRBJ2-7	TGTGCCAGCTCACCAGGGGGATCCTACGAGCAGTACTTC	CASSPGGSYEQYF
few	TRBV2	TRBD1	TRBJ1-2	TGTGCCAGCGGGGGACAGGGCGCTAACTATGGCTACACCTTC	CASGGQGANYGYTF
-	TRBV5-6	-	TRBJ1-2	TGTGCCAGCGTACTATACTTTAATGTCGGGGGCGGCAACTATGGCTACACCTTC	CASVLYFNVGGGNYGYTF
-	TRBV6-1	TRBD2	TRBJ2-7	TGTGCCAGCAGGATTAGCGGGAGAGGGAACGAGCAGTACTTC	CASRISGRGNEQYF
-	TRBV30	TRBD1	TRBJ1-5	TGTGCCTGGATAAGAAGGGACAGGGGAAATCATCAGCCCCAGCATTTT	CAWIRRDRGNHQPQHF
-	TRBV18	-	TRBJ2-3	TGTGCCAGCTCACCACCCGCCCGGTCGGATACGCAGTATTTT	CASSPPARSDTQYF
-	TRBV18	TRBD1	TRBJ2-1	TGTGCCAGCTCACCAACCGGGACAGGGAGGAACAATGAGCAGTTCTTC	CASSPTGTGRNNEQFF
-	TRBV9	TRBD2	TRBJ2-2	TGTGCCAGCAACCTCGGGACTAGCGGGAGGGGGAACACCGGGGAGCTGTTTTTT	CASNLGTSGRGNTGELFF
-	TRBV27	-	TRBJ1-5	TGTGCCAGCAGTTTAGGGTCAGGGGATTGGCCCCAGCATTTT	CASSLGSGDWPQHF
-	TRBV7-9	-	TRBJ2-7	TGTGCCAGCAGCTTAGTCACTTCTTCCTACGAGCAGTACTTC	CASSLVTSSYEQYF
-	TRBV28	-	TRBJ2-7	TGTGCCAGCAGTTTATCGGGCGAGCAGTACTTC	CASSLSGEQYF
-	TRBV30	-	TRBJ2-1	TGTGCCTGGAGTAATGGACGGGCCAATGAGCAGTTCTTC	CAWSNGRANEQFF
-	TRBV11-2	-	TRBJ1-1	TGTGCCAGCAGCTTTGGGCCGGAGGGGGAGAACACTGAAGCTTTCTTT	CASSFGPEGENTEAFF
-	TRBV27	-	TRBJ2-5	TGTGCCAGCAGCCCCACGCGGGGGCTGGAGACCCAGTACTTC	CASSPTRGLETQYF
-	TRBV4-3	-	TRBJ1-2	TGCGCCAGCAGCCAAGGACCGGATGGCTACACCTTC	CASSQGPDGYTF
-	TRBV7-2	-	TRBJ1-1	TGTGCCAGCAGCTTCGGTAGGACCGAAGCTTTCTTT	CASSFGRTEAFF
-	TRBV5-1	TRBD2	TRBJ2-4	TGCGCCAGCAGTTCGGGACTAGCGGGAAACATTCAGTACTTC	CASSSGLAGNIQYF
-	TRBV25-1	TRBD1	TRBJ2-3	TGTGCCAGCAGTTGGGGACAGGGGAGCACAGATACGCAGTATTTT	CASSWGQGSTDTQYF
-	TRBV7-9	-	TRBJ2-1	TGTGCCAGCAGCTTAGTCGCCGATGAGCAGTTCTTC	CASSLVADEQFF
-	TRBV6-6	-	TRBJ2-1	TGTGCCAGCCGCCTAGACCGAGAGTACAATGAGCAGTTCTTC	CASRLDREYNEQFF
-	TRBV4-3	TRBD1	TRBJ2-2	TGCGCCAGCAGCAACCAGGGGGTGGCCAACACCGGGGAGCTGTTTTTT	CASSNQGVANTGELFF
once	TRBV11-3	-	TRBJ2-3	TGTGCCAGCAGCTTAGGCGGAAACACAGATACGCAGTATTTT	CASSLGGNTDTQYF
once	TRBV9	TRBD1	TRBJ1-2	TGTGCCAGCAGCGTAGACGGGGGCAGGGGGTATGGCTACACCTTC	CASSVDGGRGYGYTF
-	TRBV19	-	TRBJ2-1	TGTGCCAGTAGCCAGAAGTACAATGAGCAGTTCTTC	CASSQKYNEQFF
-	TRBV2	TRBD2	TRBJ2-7	TGTGCCAGCAGTACGGGACTAGCGGGAGCCTACGAGCAGTACTTC	CASSTGLAGAYEQYF
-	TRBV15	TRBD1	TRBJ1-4	TGTGCCACCAGCAGACCAACAGGGGGCGAGGGCGAAAAACTGTTTTTT	CATSRPTGGEGEKLFF
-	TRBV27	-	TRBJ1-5	TGTGCCAGCAGCCGTTTAACCAGGACAGACTCCAATCAGCCCCAGCATTTT	CASSRLTRTDSNQPQHF
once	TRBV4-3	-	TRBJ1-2	TGCGCCAGCAGCCAAGATAAGGTTGGCTACACCTTC	CASSQDKVGYTF
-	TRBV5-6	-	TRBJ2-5	TGTGCCAGCAGCCTCCGCAGCTCAACCCAGTACTTC	CASSLRSSTQYF
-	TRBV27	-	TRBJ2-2	TGTGCCAGCAGTTTTTTGGGCGGGGAGCTGTTTTTT	CASSFLGGELFF
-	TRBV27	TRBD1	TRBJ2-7	TGTGCCAGCAGTCTGACGACAGGGAGCTCCTACGAGCAGTACTTC	CASSLTTGSSYEQYF